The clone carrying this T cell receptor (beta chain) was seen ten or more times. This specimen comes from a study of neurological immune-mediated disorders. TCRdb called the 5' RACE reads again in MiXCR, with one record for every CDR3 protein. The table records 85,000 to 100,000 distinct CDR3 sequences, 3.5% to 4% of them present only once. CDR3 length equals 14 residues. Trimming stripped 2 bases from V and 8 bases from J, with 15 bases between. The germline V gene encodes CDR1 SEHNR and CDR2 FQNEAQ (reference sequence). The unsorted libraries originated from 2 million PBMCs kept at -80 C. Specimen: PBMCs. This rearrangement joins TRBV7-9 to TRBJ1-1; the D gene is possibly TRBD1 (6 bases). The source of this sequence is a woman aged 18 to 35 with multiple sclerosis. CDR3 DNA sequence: TGTGCCAGCAGCTTATCGCCTGAACAGGGAGAAGCTTTCTTT. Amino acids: CASSLSPEQGEAFF.